The entry that follows covers one T cell receptor (beta chain) sequence. Antigen: not known. This sample stems from a study of OX40 agonist ivuxolimab in advanced cancers. Whole-study results and caveats: Near-lowest levels of clonal expansion characterized partial responders at 0.1-3.0 mg/kg. Some nonresponders likewise displayed low normalized T-cell clonal expansion.

Repertoires were generated with immunoSEQ multiplex PCR, while TCRdb's copy carries only in-frame clones and drops some. This table has under 85,000 clones, around 84% appearing once. The germline V gene has CDR1 MRHNA and CDR2 SNTAGT. The CDR3 totals 17 residues. Trimming cost V 6 bases and J 7 bases; bases outside gene matches: 19. This chain joins TRBV6-4 and TRBJ2-3; 7 nucleotides match TRBD1. The source is an adult with an advanced solid tumor such as melanoma, head and neck, liver or kidney cancer. The sample was CD4+ or CD8+ T cells sorted from blood, taken in a trial of the OX40 agonist ivuxolimab. The CDR3 coding sequence is TGTGCCAGCAGCCTTAGTTTACTCCGGGACAGCTCTAATACGCAGTATTTT. Amino acids: CASSLSLLRDSSNTQYF.